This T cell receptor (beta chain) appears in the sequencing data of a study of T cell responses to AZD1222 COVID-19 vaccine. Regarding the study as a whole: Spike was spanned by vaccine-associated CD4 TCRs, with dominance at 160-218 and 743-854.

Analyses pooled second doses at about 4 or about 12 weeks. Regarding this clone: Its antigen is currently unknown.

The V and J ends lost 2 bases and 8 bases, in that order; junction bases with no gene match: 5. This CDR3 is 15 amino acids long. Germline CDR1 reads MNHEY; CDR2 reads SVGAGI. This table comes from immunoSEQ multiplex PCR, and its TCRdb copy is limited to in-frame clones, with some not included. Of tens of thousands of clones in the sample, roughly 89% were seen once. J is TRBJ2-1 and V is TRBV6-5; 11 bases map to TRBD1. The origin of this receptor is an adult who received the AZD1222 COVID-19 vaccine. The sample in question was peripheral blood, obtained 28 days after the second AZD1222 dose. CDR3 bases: TGTGCCAGCAGTTACCGGAGGACAGGGGGCTATGAGCAGTTCTTC. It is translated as CASSYRRTGGYEQFF.